One T cell receptor (beta chain) is described in this entry. The data stem from a study of shared clonotypes between healthy human individuals. Method: immunoSEQ multiplex PCR; TCRdb's copy keeps in-frame clones and lacks some. This table holds more than 1,200,000 clones, 98% to 99% found once. The germline V gene has CDR1 LGHNA and CDR2 YSLEER. The CDR3 is 13 residues long. V was shortened by 3 bases and J by 2 bases, with 7 bases between the two germline ends. The rearrangement uses TRBV4-3 and TRBJ1-2; D is unresolved. This TCR came from a man aged 25-45 years in good health. Sequenced input: naive CD4+ T cells sorted from blood. Described subset: CD45RA+ positively selected. This CDR3 is CASSQTLNYGYTF. As DNA, the CDR3 is TGCGCCAGCAGCCAGACGTTAAACTATGGCTACACCTTC.